This TCR beta chain stems from a study of blood T cell repertoires in COVID-19. Study context: Researchers got acute and convalescent COVID-19 samples from the United States, Italy and Spain. The cDNA or gDNA used as material had been derived from T cells, B-cell-depleted T cells, or PBMCs.

In the authors' methods: Estimation of nucleated cell counts relied on the amplification of reference gene primers. Clones were sequenced by immunoSEQ multiplex PCR, and TCRdb holds only the in-frame ones, with some missing. V and J calls and clone size come straight from that table; D and trimming were deduced from the DNA. The profile shows about 100,000 clones, about 90% of them singletons. Sample: peripheral blood. This receptor was identified in a human donor in a cohort sampled during active COVID-19.

Here the CDR3 DNA reads TGTGCCAGCAGTTACTCGGAAGGGAGTCAGCCCCAGCATTTT. Translation: CASSYSEGSQPQHF. The chain carries TRBV6-6 and TRBJ1-5; D unclear. Trimming took off 0 bases at V and 6 bases at J, with 9 bases between the two ends. Germline V gene lookup returns CDR1 MNHNY and CDR2 SVGAGI (reference sequence). This CDR3 is 14 amino acids long.